The 21 T cell receptor beta chains presented below share a single source sample, sequenced in a study of OX40 agonist ivuxolimab in advanced cancers. Clones were read by immunoSEQ multiplex PCR, and TCRdb kept only the in-frame ones, dropping some. The repertoire includes tens of thousands of clones, over 60% of them detected once, and more than 14% sits in the top ten. The starting material was CD4+ or CD8+ T cells sorted from blood, obtained in a trial of the OX40 agonist ivuxolimab. The receptors here all came from an adult with an advanced solid tumor such as melanoma, head and neck, liver or kidney cancer.

CDR3 in DNA: TGTGCCAGCAGCACCCCCTCGGGGGGCAATCAGCCCCAGCATTTT. Protein product: CASSTPSGGNQPQHF. The chain carries TRBV6-6 and TRBJ1-5, with D possibly being TRBD1 (5 bases). The CDR3 is 15 residues long. Trimming took off 6 bases at V and 2 bases at J, with 14 bases between the two ends. Germline CDR1 MNHNY, CDR2 SVGAGI (reference sequence).

This clone was recorded a few times. This rearrangement joins TRBV5-1 to TRBJ1-6; D may be TRBD1 (5 bases). V was shortened by 6 bases and J by 1 base, with 8 bases between the two germline ends. Per germline, CDR1 SGHRS and CDR2 YFSETQ. CDR3 size: 14 residues. In DNA, the CDR3 is TGCGCCAGCATGCAGGGTTCCTATAATTCACCCCTCCACTTT. The encoded protein is CASMQGSYNSPLHF.

The chain couples TRBV19 to TRBJ1-5; 8 nucleotides agree with TRBD1. The V gene end was trimmed by 6 bases and the J gene end by 6 bases; junction bases not matched to a gene: 7. Germline V lookup: CDR1 LNHDA, CDR2 SQIVND (reference sequence). This CDR3 spans 14 amino acids. CDR3 in amino acids: CASSPTGAGQPQHF. The CDR3 DNA reads as TGTGCCAGTAGCCCGACAGGGGCTGGTCAGCCCCAGCATTTT. Variable domain in full (rest from reference TRBV19 and TRBJ1-5): DGGITQSPKYLFRKEGQNVTLSCEQNLNHDAMYWYRQDPGQGLRLIYYSQIVNDFQKGDIAEGYSVSREKKESFPLTVTSAQKNPTAFYLCASSPTGAGQPQHFGDGTRLSIL.

The chain links TRBV4-1 to TRBJ1-6; D might be TRBD1 (5 bases). This CDR3 comprises 13 residues. V was cut by 4 bases and J by 8 bases, with 9 bases left in between. Germline CDR1 is MGHRA and CDR2 is YSYEKL. In DNA, the CDR3 is TGCGCCAGCAGCCGCCAGGGAGATTCACCCCTCCACTTT. It specifies CASSRQGDSPLHF.

The chain links TRBV21-1 to TRBJ1-4. TRBV21-1 is an annotated pseudogene. There are 15 residues in the CDR3. CDR3 sequence: CASSLTKVHNEKLFF. The CDR3 nucleotides read TGTGCCAGCAGCCTGACTAAGGTGCATAATGAAAAACTGTTTTTT.

This clone has just a few counts. This chain links TRBV6-5 with TRBJ1-1; no clear D. Trimming stripped 0 bases from V and 1 base from J, with 9 bases between. The length of the CDR3 is 15 residues. Germline loops: CDR1 MNHEY, CDR2 SVGAGI. CDR3 DNA: TGTGCCAGCAGTTACTCGAGAGGACGGAACACTGAAGCTTTCTTT. Its translation: CASSYSRGRNTEAFF.

A few counts support this clone. This chain joins TRBV13 and TRBJ1-6; the D is unclear. This CDR3 has 15 amino acids. CDR1 and CDR2 from the germline V gene are PRHDT and FYEKMQ (reference sequence). V lost 4 bases and J 0 bases, leaving 7 bases between the germline ends. CDR3 sequence: CASSSGSSYNSPLHF. The CDR3 DNA is TGTGCCAGCAGCTCGGGGAGCTCCTATAATTCACCCCTCCACTTT.

The CDR3 here is CASSFELQGGGNTIYF. DNA of the CDR3: TGCGCCAGCAGCTTTGAGCTACAGGGAGGGGGAAACACCATATATTTT. The rearrangement joins TRBV5-1 to TRBJ1-3; the D gene is possibly TRBD1 (6 bases). CDR3 length: 16 amino acids. V lost 2 bases to trimming and J lost 4 bases, with 16 bases between them. The V gene's germline CDR1 is SGHRS and CDR2 YFSETQ.

The chain joins TRBV11-2 to TRBJ1-3; D not resolved. There are 14 residues in the CDR3. Germline CDR1 and CDR2: SGHAT and FQNNGV. The ends were cut back, 2 bases at V and 1 base at J, with 6 bases in the middle. Here the CDR3 DNA reads TGTGCCAGCAGCTTAATGTTTTCTGGAAACACCATATATTTT. It codes for CASSLMFSGNTIYF.

The rearrangement uses TRBV27 and TRBJ2-5; TRBD2 agrees at 7 bases. V lost 4 bases, J lost 5 bases, and 7 bases stayed unmatched. The CDR3 is made up of 14 amino acids. Per germline, CDR1 MNHEY and CDR2 SMNVEV (reference sequence). The chain's CDR3 is CASSSSGTWETQYF. CDR3 in DNA: TGTGCCAGCAGTTCTAGCGGTACATGGGAGACCCAGTACTTC.

The gene calls are TRBV6-1 and TRBJ1-5; weak D call: TRBD1 (6 bases). Germline lookup yields CDR1 MNHNS and CDR2 SASEGT. The CDR3 totals 15 residues. The V end was cut by 8 bases, the J end by 6 bases, with 20 bases between. In nucleotides, the CDR3 is TGTGCCAGCGGGGACGGGGACACCTTTAGTCAGCCCCAGCATTTT. It specifies CASGDGDTFSQPQHF.

This clone was seen a few times. The V call is TRBV11-3, the J call TRBJ2-2; D gene uncertain. The CDR3 covers 12 residues. Germline CDR1 is SGHNT and CDR2 is YENEEA. The ends were cut back, 4 bases at V and 2 bases at J, with 2 bases in the middle. This CDR3 reads CASSYNTGELFF. In DNA, the CDR3 is TGTGCCAGCAGCTACAACACCGGGGAGCTGTTTTTT.

The gene calls are TRBV14 and TRBJ2-1; TRBD2 might be the D (6 bases). This CDR3 is built from 15 residues. The germline V and J ends were trimmed by 4 bases and 5 bases, with 15 bases remaining between them. Looked up from germline, CDR1 is SGHDN and CDR2 is FVKESK. The CDR3 spells CASSRAGRTNNEQFF. The CDR3 DNA reads TGTGCCAGCAGCCGTGCAGGGAGGACAAACAATGAGCAGTTCTTC.

V usage is TRBV6-6 and J usage is TRBJ2-5, with 10 bases matching TRBD1. The V gene end was trimmed by 5 bases and the J gene end by 4 bases; junction bases not matched to a gene: 4. The germline gives CDR1 MNHNY, CDR2 SVGAGI (reference sequence). This CDR3 has 14 residues. The CDR3 is CASSLDRGRETQYF. The CDR3 bases are TGTGCCAGCAGTCTTGACAGGGGGCGAGAGACCCAGTACTTC.

This chain connects TRBV25-1 to TRBJ1-4; D not resolved. The CDR3 is 16 amino acids. In germline, CDR1 is MGHDK, CDR2 SYGVNS. V was cut by 5 bases and J by 3 bases, with 16 bases left in between. The CDR3: CASSTKNLGSNEKLFF. DNA for the CDR3: TGTGCCAGCAGTACCAAGAACCTGGGCTCTAATGAAAAACTGTTTTTT. The complete variable domain, with remaining parts taken from reference TRBV25-1 and TRBJ1-4, reads EADIYQTPRYLVIGTGKKITLECSQTMGHDKMYWYQQDPGMELHLIHYSYGVNSTEKGDLSSESTVSRIRTEHFPLTLESARPSHTSQYLCASSTKNLGSNEKLFFGSGTQLSVL.

The chain couples TRBV14 to TRBJ1-3; maybe TRBD1 (5 bases). The CDR3 sequence is 14 residues long. The germline V and J ends were trimmed by 1 base and 2 bases, with 6 bases remaining between them. Germline CDR1 and CDR2: SGHDN and FVKESK. CDR3 loop: CASSQGGAGNTIYF. The CDR3 coding sequence is TGTGCCAGCAGCCAAGGGGGGGCTGGAAACACCATATATTTT.

The V gene is TRBV10-2, the J gene TRBJ1-1; D is ambiguous. The CDR3 extends over 14 amino acids. CDR1 and CDR2 (germline): WSHSY, SAAADI. The V and J ends lost 7 bases and 6 bases respectively, with 18 bases between them. The CDR3 region has the DNA TGCGCCAGCACGATAGTAGGTTTTTTTGCTGAAGCTTTCTTT. Protein sequence: CASTIVGFFAEAFF.

The chain carries TRBV6-5 and TRBJ2-7, with D possibly being TRBD1 or TRBD2 (6 bases each). Germline loops: CDR1 MNHEY, CDR2 SVGAGI. The ends were cut back, 6 bases at V and 6 bases at J, with 15 bases in the middle. The CDR3 totals 13 residues. CDR3 sequence: CASSQVQGGEQYF. CDR3 nucleotides: TGTGCCAGCAGCCAAGTACAGGGAGGCGAGCAGTACTTC.

Comments on this clone: Sequence at one end of the junction differs from germline and may be a read error. The chain recombines TRBV27 with TRBJ1-2; possibly TRBD1 for D (6 bases). CDR3 length: 13 residues. Per the germline V gene, CDR1 is MNHEY and CDR2 is SMNVEV (reference sequence). CDR3 bases: TGTGCCAGCAGCCCGCAGGGGAACTATGGCTGCACCTTC. Amino acid sequence: CASSPQGNYGCTF.

The gene calls are TRBV9 and TRBJ1-6, with a tentative D call TRBD1 (5 bases). Germline CDR1 reads SGDLS; CDR2 reads YYNGEE. Trimming stripped 4 bases from V and 0 bases from J, with 8 bases between. This CDR3 is built from 15 residues. The CDR3, as DNA: TGTGCCAGCAGCTTCGACAGCTCCTATAATTCACCCCTCCACTTT. Translation: CASSFDSSYNSPLHF.

This CDR3 is CASSSGLTGYGYTF. Written as DNA, the CDR3 is TGTGCCAGCAGCTCCGGGCTGACAGGCTATGGCTACACCTTC. The V and J genes are TRBV7-9 and TRBJ1-2; tentatively, D is TRBD1 (6 bases). Trimming left V 4 bases short and J 4 bases short, with 13 bases between. The CDR3 is made up of 14 amino acids. In germline, CDR1 is SEHNR, CDR2 FQNEAQ (reference sequence).